Shown below are 5 T cell receptor beta chains from a single sample sequenced in a study of blood T cell repertoires in COVID-19. The protocol was immunoSEQ multiplex PCR, while the TCRdb copy is restricted to in-frame clones and leaves out a portion. The profile shows approximately 31,000 clones, approximately 95% of them singletons. Material: peripheral blood. Receptors originate from a male donor with active COVID-19.

This chain connects TRBV30 to TRBJ1-1; possibly TRBD1 for D (6 bases). The CDR3 contains 14 residues. V was cut by 3 bases and J by 1 base, with 12 bases left in between. CDR1 and CDR2 (germline): GTSNPN, SVGIG (reference sequence). The CDR3 loop reads CAWSEGQWNTEAFF. The CDR3 DNA follows: TGTGCCTGGAGCGAAGGACAGTGGAACACTGAAGCTTTCTTT.

CDR3 nucleotides: TGCGCCAGCAGAACTCAGTCGCGGGAGACCCAGTACTTC. The encoded protein is CASRTQSRETQYF. This sequence joins TRBV5-1 and TRBJ2-5, with unresolved D. Looked up from germline, CDR1 is SGHRS and CDR2 is YFSETQ. V was shortened by 5 bases and J by 5 bases, with 13 bases between the two germline ends. CDR3 length equals 13 residues.

The chain has TRBV11-2 and TRBJ2-5, with a possible D match to TRBD2 (7 bases). The CDR3 extends over 14 amino acids. The germline CDR1 and CDR2 sequences are SGHAT and FQNNGV. V was trimmed by 3 bases and J by 5 bases, leaving 13 bases between them. The CDR3 DNA is TGTGCCAGCAGCTTCCGCGGGGGCCGGGAGACCCAGTACTTC. This sequence encodes CASSFRGGRETQYF.

The chain combines TRBV9 with TRBJ1-5, with no clear D. CDR1 is SGDLS, CDR2 YYNGEE, per germline. The germline V and J ends were trimmed by 2 bases and 0 bases, with 9 bases remaining between them. This CDR3 region has 15 residues. The DNA of the CDR3 is TGTGCCAGCAGCGTTGGCCAGAATAGCAATCAGCCCCAGCATTTT. Translation gives CASSVGQNSNQPQHF.

The chain combines TRBV12-3 or TRBV12-4 with TRBJ2-7, with D maybe TRBD2 (5 bases). This CDR3 has 13 residues. Deletions cut 6 bases from V and 5 bases from J, with 14 bases between. The CDR3 loop reads CASSPGIWDEQYF. CDR3 DNA: TGTGCCAGCAGCCCCGGGATCTGGGACGAGCAGTACTTC.